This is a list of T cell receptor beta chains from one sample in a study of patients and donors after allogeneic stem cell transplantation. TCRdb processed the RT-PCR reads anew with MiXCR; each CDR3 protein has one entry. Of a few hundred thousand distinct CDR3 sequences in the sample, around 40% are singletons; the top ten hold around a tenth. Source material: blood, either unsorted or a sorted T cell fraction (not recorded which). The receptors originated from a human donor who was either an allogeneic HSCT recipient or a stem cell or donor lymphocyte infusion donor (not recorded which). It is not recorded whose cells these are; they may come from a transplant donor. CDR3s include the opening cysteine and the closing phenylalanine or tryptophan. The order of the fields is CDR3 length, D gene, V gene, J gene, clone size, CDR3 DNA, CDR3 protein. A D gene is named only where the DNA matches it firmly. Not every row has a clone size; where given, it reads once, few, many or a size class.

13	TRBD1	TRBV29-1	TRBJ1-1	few	TGCAGCGTCAACAGACAGGGCAACACTGAAGCTTTCTTT	CSVNRQGNTEAFF
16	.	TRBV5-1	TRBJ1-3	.	TGCGCCAGCAGCTCAAGCGGGACCCTCCATGGAAACACCATATATTTT	CASSSSGTLHGNTIYF
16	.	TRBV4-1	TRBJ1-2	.	TGCGCCAGCAGCCCGCACCGAACGGGGGGCAACTATGGCTACACCTTC	CASSPHRTGGNYGYTF
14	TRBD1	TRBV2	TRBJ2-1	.	TGTGCCAGCAGCCAACAGGGGCGATACAATGAGCAGTTCTTC	CASSQQGRYNEQFF
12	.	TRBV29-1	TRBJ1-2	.	TGCAGCGCCCTCCACGAAGGCTATGGCTACACCTTC	CSALHEGYGYTF
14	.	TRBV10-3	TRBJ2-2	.	TGTGCCATCAGTGGTGGAGGGGGGACCGGGGAGCTGTTTTTT	CAISGGGGTGELFF
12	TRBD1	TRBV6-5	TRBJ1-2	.	TGTGCCAGCAGCAGGGGGCCAGAAGGCTACACCTTC	CASSRGPEGYTF
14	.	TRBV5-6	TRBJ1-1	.	TGTGCCAGCAGCGTGGGACCGGGAGACACTGAAGCTTTCTTT	CASSVGPGDTEAFF
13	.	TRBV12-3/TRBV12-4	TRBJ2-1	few	TGTGCCAGCCAGGACAAAGTAAATAATGAGCAGTTCTTC	CASQDKVNNEQFF
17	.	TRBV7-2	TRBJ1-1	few	TGTGCCAGCAGCTTAGTAGGGGGAGGATCGTGGAACACTGAAGCTTTCTTT	CASSLVGGGSWNTEAFF
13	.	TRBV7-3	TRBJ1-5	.	TGTGCCAGCAGCCCAGGACCAGATCAGCCCCAGCATTTT	CASSPGPDQPQHF
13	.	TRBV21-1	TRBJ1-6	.	TGTGCCAGCCGGACATCCGAGTATTCACCCCTCCACTTT	CASRTSEYSPLHF
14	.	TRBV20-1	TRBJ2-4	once	TGCAGTGCCAGGGGGGACTACAGGTTGAACATTCAGTACTTC	CSARGDYRLNIQYF
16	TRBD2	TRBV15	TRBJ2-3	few	TGTGCCACCAGCAGGTGGGGGACTAGCGGCACAGATACGCAGTATTTT	CATSRWGTSGTDTQYF
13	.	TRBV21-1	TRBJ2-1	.	TGTGCCAGCAGCCCCAATACGGGGAATGAGCAGTTCTTC	CASSPNTGNEQFF
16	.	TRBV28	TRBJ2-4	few	TGTGCCAGCACCTTCCGGTTTACCAATGCCAAAAACATTCAGTACTTC	CASTFRFTNAKNIQYF
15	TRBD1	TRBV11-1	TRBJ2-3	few	TGTGCCAGCAGCTTAGAATTGACAGGGGTGAATACGCAGTATTTT	CASSLELTGVNTQYF
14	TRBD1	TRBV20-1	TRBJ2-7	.	TGCAGTGCTCGATACCGGGACAGGGTTTCCGAGCAGTACTTC	CSARYRDRVSEQYF
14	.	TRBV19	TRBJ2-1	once	TGTGCCAGTAATCAGCGGGGGGACAGGGATGAGCAGTTCTTC	CASNQRGDRDEQFF
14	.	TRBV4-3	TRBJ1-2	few	TGCGCCAGCAGCCAAGAAAGAGCTAACTATGGCTACACCTTC	CASSQERANYGYTF
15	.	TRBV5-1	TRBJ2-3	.	TGCGCCAGCAGCTTGGACAGGGAGGTGGCAGATACGCAGTATTTT	CASSLDREVADTQYF
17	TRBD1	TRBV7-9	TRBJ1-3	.	TGTGCCAGCAGCTTAGAAATGGGACAGGGCTCTGGAAACACCATATATTTT	CASSLEMGQGSGNTIYF
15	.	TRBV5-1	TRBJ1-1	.	TGCGCCAGCAGCGCAACCGGGACAAGGAACACTGAAGCTTTCTTT	CASSATGTRNTEAFF
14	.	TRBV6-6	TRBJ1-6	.	TGTGCCAGCAGTTACACCCCCCCTAATTCACCCCTCCACTTT	CASSYTPPNSPLHF
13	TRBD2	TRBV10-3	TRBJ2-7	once	TGTGCCATCAGTTTGCGGGGGGACTACGAGCAGTACTTC	CAISLRGDYEQYF
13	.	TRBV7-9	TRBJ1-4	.	TGTGCCAGCAGCCAGGTGCTTAATGAAAAACTGTTTTTT	CASSQVLNEKLFF
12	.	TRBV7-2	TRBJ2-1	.	TGTGCCAGCAGCCGTCTTGGTAATGAGCAGTTCTTC	CASSRLGNEQFF
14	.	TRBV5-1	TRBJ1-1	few	TGCGCCAGCAGCTTGATCGACGGAGGGACTGAAGCTTTCTTT	CASSLIDGGTEAFF
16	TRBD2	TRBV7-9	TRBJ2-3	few	TGTGCCAGCAGCCCGGGACTAGCGGGGGATACAGATACGCAGTATTTT	CASSPGLAGDTDTQYF
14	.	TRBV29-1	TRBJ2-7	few	TGCAGCGTTGAAGTAAGTTGGCCATCCTACGAGCAGTACTTC	CSVEVSWPSYEQYF
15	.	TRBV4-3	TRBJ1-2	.	TGCGCCAGCAGCTTCACCGCCTCGCTTGAGGGTGGCTACACCTTC	CASSFTASLEGGYTF
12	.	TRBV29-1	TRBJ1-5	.	TGCAGCGTTGGCCATCGCAATCAGCCCCAGCATTTT	CSVGHRNQPQHF
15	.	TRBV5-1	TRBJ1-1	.	TGCGCCAGCAGCTTGGCACCGGTTCCGAACACTGAAGCTTTCTTT	CASSLAPVPNTEAFF
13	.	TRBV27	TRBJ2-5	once	TGTGCCAGCAGTTTGGGGGTGTGGGAGACCCAGTACTTC	CASSLGVWETQYF